One T cell receptor (beta chain) is described in this entry. Antigen unknown. The data derive from a study of identical twins. Using its own MiXCR run on the 5' RACE reads, TCRdb lists one record per CDR3 protein. The sample holds 400,000 to 500,000 distinct CDR3 sequences, roughly an eighth seen once. Points from the study as a whole: Abundant cord blood beta clonotypes carried fewer insertions; memory repertoires showed none.

Trimming took 4 bases from V and 4 from J; bases not matched to a gene: 10. The CDR3 spans 17 residues. Germline-derived CDR1 and CDR2 are SGHTA and FQGNSA. With no exceptions, donors were healthy Caucasians. These data also featured in a second study, about yellow fever vaccine responses in identical twins. As reported in that work: After vaccination, twins' T cell response reportedly seemed partly convergent, partly personalized.

Sequences were obtained from CD4+ T cells sorted from blood. The sequence came from a woman younger than 30 in good health. This chain connects TRBV7-2 to TRBJ2-3; 11 nucleotides align to TRBD2. DNA of the CDR3: TGTGCCAGCAGCTCCCAAACTAGCGGGAGAAGTGCAGATACGCAGTATTTT. This encodes CASSSQTSGRSADTQYF. The full variable domain, in which reference TRBV7-2 and TRBJ2-3 provide the parts outside the CDR3, is GAGVSQSPSNKVTEKGKDVELRCDPISGHTALYWYRQSLGQGLEFLIYFQGNSAPDKSGLPSDRFSAERTGGSVSTLTIQRTQQEDSAVYLCASSSQTSGRSADTQYFGPGTRLTVL.